These 13 T cell receptor beta chains were all obtained from the same sample, sequenced in a study of long-term antiretroviral therapy in people with HIV. Survey level was the resolution at which the v3.0 immunoSEQ assay ran. TCRdb's table, derived via immunoSEQ multiplex PCR, lists solely in-frame clones and lacks some. The sample lists over 20,000 clones; around 83% were seen once. Material: unsorted PBMCs, obtained 3 years after starting antiretroviral therapy. The source is a man aged 18 to 30 with HIV.

This clone showed up just once. The V call is TRBV4-1, the J call TRBJ1-1; D gene unclear. CDR1 and CDR2 from the germline V gene are MGHRA and YSYEKL. V lost 4 bases and J lost 1, with 7 bases in between. The CDR3 totals 13 residues. The CDR3 spells CASSRLRNTEAFF. CDR3 nucleotides: TGCGCCAGCAGCCGTTTACGGAACACTGAAGCTTTCTTT.

This clone was observed a handful of times. The gene calls are TRBV11-3 and TRBJ2-7; perhaps D is TRBD1 or TRBD2 (6 bases each). The germline gives CDR1 SGHNT, CDR2 YENEEA. The CDR3 contains 15 residues. V lost 6 bases to trimming and J lost 6 bases, with 21 bases between them. For the CDR3, the DNA is TGTGCCAGCAGTCAGTACGGGGGACAAGGAGGCGAGCAGTACTTC. Protein sequence: CASSQYGGQGGEQYF.

The chain carries TRBV4-1 and TRBJ2-1; 9 bases match TRBD2. The V gene end was trimmed by 4 bases and the J gene end by 5 bases; junction bases not matched to a gene: 9. CDR3 size: 16 residues. CDR1 MGHRA and CDR2 YSYEKL come from the germline V gene. The CDR3 nucleotides read TGCGCCAGCAGCCCTGGACTAGCGAATATGGACAATGAGCAGTTCTTC. Protein sequence: CASSPGLANMDNEQFF.

The V call is TRBV7-8, the J call TRBJ2-3; perhaps TRBD2 as D (6 bases). The CDR3 loop spans 14 amino acids. The germline V and J ends were trimmed by 3 bases and 4 bases, with 11 bases remaining between them. CDR1 is SGHVS and CDR2 is FQNEAQ in the germline V gene. The CDR3 nucleotides are TGTGCCAGCAGCTTCGGCGGGGACCCAGATACGCAGTATTTT. This translates into CASSFGGDPDTQYF.

The chain has TRBV2 and TRBJ1-1; no reliable D call. Germline CDR1 reads SNHLY; CDR2 reads FYNNEI. CDR3 length equals 11 residues. V shed 6 bases and J shed 3 bases, with 5 bases lying between them. This CDR3 is CASREDTEAFF. The CDR3 region has the DNA TGTGCCAGCAGGGAGGACACTGAAGCTTTCTTT.

The J gene is TRBJ1-1, the V gene TRBV10-3, with a possible D match to TRBD1 (6 bases). Trimming shortened V by 0 bases and J by 1 base, and 9 bases separated the two germline ends. Germline V lookup: CDR1 ENHRY, CDR2 SYGVKD. The CDR3 contains 15 residues. CDR3 bases: TGTGCCATCAGTGAGTCCGGACAGACGAACACTGAAGCTTTCTTT. Amino acid sequence: CAISESGQTNTEAFF.

The chain couples TRBV6-5 to TRBJ2-3; D is undetermined. Germline V gene data show CDR1 as MNHEY and CDR2 as SVGAGI. Deletions cut 4 bases from V and 5 bases from J, with 10 bases between. The CDR3 totals 13 residues. The CDR3: CASSFHNEDTQYF. The CDR3 DNA is TGTGCCAGCAGTTTCCACAACGAAGATACGCAGTATTTT.

The chain uses TRBV7-9 and TRBJ1-1; no definite D call. V shed 1 base and J shed 1 base, with 16 bases lying between them. CDR1 and CDR2 (germline): SEHNR, FQNEAQ (reference sequence). This CDR3 comprises 17 residues. The CDR3 region is CASSLGPRDGSNTEAFF. The CDR3 DNA follows: TGTGCCAGCAGCTTAGGTCCGCGAGACGGTTCGAACACTGAAGCTTTCTTT.

V is TRBV13 and J is TRBJ1-2; D unclear. Germline V gene sequence: CDR1 PRHDT, CDR2 FYEKMQ (reference sequence). CDR3 length: 14 residues. V was trimmed by 2 bases and J by 2 bases, leaving 9 bases between them. CDR3 protein: CASSLITPNYGYTF. In DNA, the CDR3 is TGTGCCAGCAGCTTAATCACACCCAACTATGGCTACACCTTC.

The CDR3 sequence: CASSQGVAGDNEQFF. The CDR3 nucleotides read TGTGCCAGCAGCCAAGGCGTAGCGGGGGACAATGAGCAGTTCTTC. The chain employs TRBV14 and TRBJ2-1; 9 bases map to TRBD2. After removal of 1 base from V and 5 bases from J, the junction contained 3 bases not matched to a gene. CDR3 size: 15 residues. The germline V gene has CDR1 SGHDN and CDR2 FVKESK. Using reference TRBV14 and TRBJ2-1 for the parts outside the CDR3, the full variable domain is EAGVTQFPSHSVIEKGQTVTLRCDPISGHDNLYWYRRVMGKEIKFLLHFVKESKQDESGMPNNRFLAERTGGTYSTLKVQPAELEDSGVYFCASSQGVAGDNEQFFGPGTRLTVL.

The rearrangement joins TRBV2 to TRBJ1-3, with a weak D call TRBD1 (5 bases). With 4 bases removed from V and 4 bases from J, the gap between germline ends came to 14 bases. The germline gives CDR1 SNHLY, CDR2 FYNNEI. The CDR3 has 15 residues. CDR3 loop: CASSAGGRRGNTIYF. The DNA for the CDR3 is TGTGCCAGCAGTGCCGGGGGACGTCGAGGAAACACCATATATTTT.

The chain couples TRBV4-1 to TRBJ2-1; 8 bases line up with TRBD2. The junction had 11 bases not matched to a gene; V was cut back by 4 bases and J by 0 bases. CDR3 length: 18 residues. Germline V gene lookup returns CDR1 MGHRA and CDR2 YSYEKL. CDR3 amino acids: CASSLRAGGPSSYNEQFF. CDR3 bases: TGCGCCAGCAGCCTACGGGCGGGGGGCCCCAGCTCCTACAATGAGCAGTTCTTC.

The chain employs TRBV6-1 and TRBJ1-5, with D perhaps matching TRBD1 (5 bases). The CDR3 is 13 amino acids. CDR1 MNHNS and CDR2 SASEGT come from the germline V gene. The V gene lost 6 bases and the J gene lost 4 bases, with 10 bases spanning the gap. In DNA form, the CDR3 reads TGTGCCAGCAGCACAGGCCCTAATCAGCCCCAGCATTTT. Protein: CASSTGPNQPQHF.